The following is a T cell receptor (beta chain) sequence with its context. The source of the sample is a study of blood T cell repertoires in COVID-19. Two negative PCRs, clearance, or symptom resolution characterized the recovered Cohort 3 donors. Sequenced by immunoSEQ multiplex PCR; TCRdb stores in-frame clones only, minus some. Of roughly 230,000 clones in the sample, 82% were seen once. The specimen was PBMCs or T cells enriched from blood (not recorded which). This clonotype was obtained from a woman aged 55 to 70 who had recovered from COVID-19.

As DNA, the CDR3 is TGCAGCGTTGGAGGGTCTTCTGGAAACACCATATATTTT. Translating gives CSVGGSSGNTIYF. The chain employs TRBV29-1 and TRBJ1-3; D not resolved. V lost 4 bases and J lost 1, with 8 bases in between. Per germline, CDR1 SQVTM and CDR2 ANQGSEA. The CDR3 has 13 residues.